This T cell receptor (beta chain) was captured by sequencing in a study of T cells in Graves' hyperthyroidism and ophthalmopathy (dated by TCRdb to between 2019 and 2020). About the study as a whole: A discovery cohort of approximately 100 patients, fewer than 50 with Graves' ophthalmopathy and 55 to 60 with stable Graves' hyperthyroidism, was used to find distinguishing TCR V-J signatures. Prospective prediction of ophthalmopathy was tested in an independent validation cohort consisting of under 20 hyperthyroidism patients and 17 patients who later progressed to ophthalmopathy. For training and testing, the approximately 97 patients in the discovery cohort were randomly divided in a 7:3 ratio. Thyroid tissue and blood T-cell repertoires from six Graves' hyperthyroidism patients were also compared in the study. Following sampling, methimazole starting at 30 mg daily was given to hyperthyroidism patients, and high-dose intravenous methylprednisolone was given to ophthalmopathy patients. The paper describes TCR Vbeta CDR3 sequencing of 140 or so peripheral blood samples, made up of some 40 ophthalmopathy patients, 70 to 75 hyperthyroidism patients and 17 progressor patients.

In the case of this clonotype: Its antigen target is currently unknown. No qualities accompany the bases; no much larger clone lies one base away.

Results and caveats for the whole study, not just this receptor: During validation, the model predicted progression to ophthalmopathy a median of approximately six months ahead of onset, with almost 71% sensitivity and less than 85% specificity. Sample size was not statistically predetermined, and investigators were not blinded to group allocation. Most expanded thyroid clonotypes (frequency above 0.001) were also detected in blood, suggesting blood repertoires may reflect thyroid immune responses. A 13 V-J signature model separated ophthalmopathy from stable hyperthyroidism, with just over 85% sensitivity and roughly 82% specificity in cross-validation and 80%/75% in testing.

The CDR3, cysteine through phenylalanine, is 13 amino acids long. Solely the CDR3 DNA is kept, with 39 bases framed from the first base. V loses 1 base of germline sequence and J loses 3 bases, and the interval between the two ends is 6 bases. CDR1 and CDR2 are drawn from the germline V gene (reference sequence): MNHEY, SMNVEV. A patient counted as having stable Graves' hyperthyroidism if no progression to ophthalmopathy occurred over 18 months of follow-up. Hyperthyroidism patients were newly diagnosed, with disease duration under 2 months, and aged 18 to 65 years. The study excluded patients with uncontrolled infections, other autoimmune diseases, pregnancy or lactation. Diagnoses were established on the basis of clinical symptoms, serum thyroxine and TRAb, thyroid ultrasound, and orbital computed tomography. Total RNA was extracted using Trizol reagent, and RNA quality was assessed on an Agilent 2100 Bioanalyzer.

The TCR beta CDR3 regions were amplified from RNA transcripts. A first-round RT-PCR of the TCR CDR3 used the HTBI primer set with the Qiagen OneStep RT-PCR kit. A second multiplex PCR round built the libraries, followed by size selection and purification. Paired-end sequencing of the libraries was performed with 100 bp reads on an Illumina HiSeq2000. Regarding the original processing steps: Raw data were processed with SOAPnuke, discarding reads with adapters, uncalled bases, mean Phred below 15, or no exact constant-primer or identifier match. High-quality paired reads were merged using COPE v1.2.5, and each unique nucleotide sequence was defined as a clonotype. Clonotypes were aligned to IMGT TRBV, TRBD and TRBJ reference segments using MiTCR v1.1. Only V-J combinations with frequency above 0.0001, covering 99% to 99.2% of repertoires, were analysed. The TCS score was defined as the ratio of F50 (clonal expansion) to E x V (chaos), calculated using BLOSUM62-based TCRdist between CDR3 peptides within each V-J. Welch's t-statistics and random forest reduced around 510 V-J features to 10 to 15, which were used in a naive Bayes classifier (R e1071). The similarity between thyroid and blood repertoires was quantified using the Morisita-Horn index. TCRdb reran the public reads through fastp at Q25 and MiXCR, keeping productive beta chains. Entries are consolidated by CDR3 protein sequence, retaining the most common genes and DNA. TCRdb's processing, not the authors', yielded these V and J calls. The sample has a few hundred thousand distinct CDR3 sequences on record, under 60% of them singletons. The ten largest clones represent around 8% of the sample.

The sequenced material came from peripheral blood or thyroid tissue (not recorded which). The sequence derives from a woman between 18 and 30 years old with Graves' hyperthyroidism. This chain is built from TRBV27 and TRBJ1-1; a confident D gene designation cannot be given. The CDR3 loop reads CASSLLRDTEAFF. The nucleotide sequence is given as TGTGCCAGCAGTTTATTAAGGGACACTGAAGCTTTCTTT.